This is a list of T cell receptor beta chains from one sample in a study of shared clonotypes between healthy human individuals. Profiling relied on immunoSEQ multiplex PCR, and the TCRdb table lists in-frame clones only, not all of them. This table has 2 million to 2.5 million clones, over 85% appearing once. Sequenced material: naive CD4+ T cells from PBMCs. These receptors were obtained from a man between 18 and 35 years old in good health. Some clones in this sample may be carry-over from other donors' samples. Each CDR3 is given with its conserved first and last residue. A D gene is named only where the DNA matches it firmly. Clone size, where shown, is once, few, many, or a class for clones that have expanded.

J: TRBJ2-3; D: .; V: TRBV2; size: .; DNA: TGTGCCAGCAGTGAGGTCGAGGCGCAGTATTTT; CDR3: CASSEVEAQYF
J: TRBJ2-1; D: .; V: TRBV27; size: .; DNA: TGTGCCAGCAGTCCGCGGGGTGGAGCTTCCTACAATGAGCAGTTCTTC; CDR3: CASSPRGGASYNEQFF
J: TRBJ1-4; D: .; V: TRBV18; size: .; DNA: TGTGCCAGCTCACCGTTTGAAAAACTGTTTTTT; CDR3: CASSPFEKLFF
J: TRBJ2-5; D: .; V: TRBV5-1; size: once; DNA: TGCGCCAGCAGCTTGGCCTTGTGGCAGTTTCAAGAGACCCAGTACTTC; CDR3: CASSLALWQFQETQYF
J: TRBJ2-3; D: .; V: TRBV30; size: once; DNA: TGTGCCTGGAGACCCTTCGGGGGTAGCACAGATACGCAGTATTTT; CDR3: CAWRPFGGSTDTQYF
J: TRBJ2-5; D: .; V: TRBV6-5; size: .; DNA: TGTGCCAGCAGTTACGTCGGCAGGCCCGAAGAGACCCAGTACTTC; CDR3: CASSYVGRPEETQYF
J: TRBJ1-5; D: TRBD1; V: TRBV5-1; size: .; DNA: TGCGCCAGCAGTACAGGGGAGCGCAATCAGCCCCAGCATTTT; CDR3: CASSTGERNQPQHF
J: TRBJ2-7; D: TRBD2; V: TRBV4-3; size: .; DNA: TGCGCCAGCAGCCTTACGACTAGCGGCTCCTACGAGCAGTACTTC; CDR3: CASSLTTSGSYEQYF
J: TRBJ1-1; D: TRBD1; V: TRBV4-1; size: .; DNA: TGCGCCAGCAGCCTAAGTGTCACAGGGGTTGAAGCTTTCTTT; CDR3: CASSLSVTGVEAFF
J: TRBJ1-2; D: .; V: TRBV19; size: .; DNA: TGTGCCAGTAGTCTAAACAGGCAGCTAAACTATGGCTACACCTTC; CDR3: CASSLNRQLNYGYTF
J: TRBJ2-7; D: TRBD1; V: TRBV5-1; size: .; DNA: TGCGCCAGCAGCTTGCGACAGGGTGGCTACGAGCAGTACTTC; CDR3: CASSLRQGGYEQYF
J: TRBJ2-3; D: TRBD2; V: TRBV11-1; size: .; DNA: TGTGCCAGCAGCTTAAGCGGGAGAACAGATACGCAGTATTTT; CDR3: CASSLSGRTDTQYF
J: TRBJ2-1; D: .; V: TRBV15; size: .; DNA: TGTGCCACCAGCCGCCGGGGGCTAGGGAGATACAATGAGCAGTTCTTC; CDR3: CATSRRGLGRYNEQFF
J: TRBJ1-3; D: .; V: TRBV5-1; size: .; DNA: TGCGCCAGCAGCTTGGTACCCGGAAACACCATATATTTT; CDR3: CASSLVPGNTIYF
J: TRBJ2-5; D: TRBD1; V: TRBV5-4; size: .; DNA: TGTGCCAGCAGCCGACCCGGGACAGAGAAGACCCAGTACTTC; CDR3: CASSRPGTEKTQYF
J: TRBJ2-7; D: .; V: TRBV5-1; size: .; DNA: TGCGCCAGCAGCTTGTTAGGGGGTCCCCACGAGCAGTACTTC; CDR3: CASSLLGGPHEQYF
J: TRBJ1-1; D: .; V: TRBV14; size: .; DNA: TGTGCCAGCAGCCAAGGGTTCTGGGAGACTGAAGCTTTCTTT; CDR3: CASSQGFWETEAFF
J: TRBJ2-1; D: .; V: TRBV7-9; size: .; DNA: TGTGCCGACCGGCCGCGCCAAGAGAACTACAATGAGCAGTTCTTC; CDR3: CADRPRQENYNEQFF
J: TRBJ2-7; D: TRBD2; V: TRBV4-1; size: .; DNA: TGCGCCAGCAGCCGGGGGAGAGGCGGGAGGGAGGGGCAGTACTTC; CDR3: CASSRGRGGREGQYF
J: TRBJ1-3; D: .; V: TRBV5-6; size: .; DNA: TGTGCCAGCAGCTACTACGGACGGAACTCTGGAAACACCATATATTTT; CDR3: CASSYYGRNSGNTIYF
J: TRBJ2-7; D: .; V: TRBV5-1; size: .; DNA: TGCGCCAGCAGCTTGGAGACCTTCTACGAGCAGTACTTC; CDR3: CASSLETFYEQYF
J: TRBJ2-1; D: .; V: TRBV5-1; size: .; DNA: TGCGCCAGCAGCTTGGCACAACAGGGCTCCTACAATGAGCAGTTCTTC; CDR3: CASSLAQQGSYNEQFF
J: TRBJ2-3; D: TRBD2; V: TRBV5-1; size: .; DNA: TGCGCCAGCAGCCCGGGAGGGCCGGGGGATACGCAGTATTTT; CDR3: CASSPGGPGDTQYF
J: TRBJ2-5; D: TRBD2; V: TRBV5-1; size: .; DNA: TGCGCCAGCAGCCCCGGACTAGCGGATTACCAAGAGACCCAGTACTTC; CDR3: CASSPGLADYQETQYF
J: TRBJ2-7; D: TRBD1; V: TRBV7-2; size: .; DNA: TGTGCCAGCAGCTTCGCATTGGGACAGGCCTACGAGCAGTACTTC; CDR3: CASSFALGQAYEQYF
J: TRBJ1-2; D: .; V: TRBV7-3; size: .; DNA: TGTGCCAGCAGCTTAACTTCGGGTTATGGCTACACCTTC; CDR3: CASSLTSGYGYTF
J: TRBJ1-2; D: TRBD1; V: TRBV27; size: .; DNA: TGTGCCAGCAGTCCCGGGACAGCCCGGTCTAACTATGGCTACACCTTC; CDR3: CASSPGTARSNYGYTF
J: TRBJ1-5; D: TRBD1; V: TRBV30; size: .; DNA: TGTGCCTGGACCCACCCCCCCGGGACAGAACCCCTATTGTATCAGCCCCAGCATTTT; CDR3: CAWTHPPGTEPLLYQPQHF
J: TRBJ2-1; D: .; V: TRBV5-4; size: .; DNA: TGTGCCAGCAGCTTGGCGTCTGGCAGTCTGAGCTCCTACAATGAGCAGTTCTTC; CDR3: CASSLASGSLSSYNEQFF
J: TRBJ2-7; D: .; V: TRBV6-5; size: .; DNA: TGTGCCAGCAGGATGCAGAGGGAATCGTACGAGCAGTACTTC; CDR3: CASRMQRESYEQYF
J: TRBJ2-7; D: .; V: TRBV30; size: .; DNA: TGTGCCTGGAGTGTACTGGGCGGAACCTACGAGCAGTACTTC; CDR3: CAWSVLGGTYEQYF
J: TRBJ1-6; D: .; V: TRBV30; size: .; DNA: TGTGCCTGCGGACAGAATTATAATTCACCCCTCCACTTT; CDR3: CACGQNYNSPLHF
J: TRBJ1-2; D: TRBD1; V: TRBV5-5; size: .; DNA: TGTGCCAGCAGGGTAACCGGGACAGGGGGACTTGGCTACACCTTC; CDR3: CASRVTGTGGLGYTF
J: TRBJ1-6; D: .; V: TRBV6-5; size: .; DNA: TGTGCCAGCAGTTATCACAATTCACCCCTCCACTTT; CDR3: CASSYHNSPLHF
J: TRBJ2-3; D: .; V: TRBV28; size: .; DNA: TGTGCCAGCAGTTTGGAGGCAGATACGCAGTATTTT; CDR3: CASSLEADTQYF
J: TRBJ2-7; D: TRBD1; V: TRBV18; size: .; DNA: TGTGCCAGCTCACCTCGGACAGGGCACCACGAGCAGTACTTC; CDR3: CASSPRTGHHEQYF
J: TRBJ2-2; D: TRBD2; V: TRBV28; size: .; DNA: TGTGCCAGCAGTCCGACTAGCGGGAGGACCGGGGAGCTGTTTTTT; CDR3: CASSPTSGRTGELFF
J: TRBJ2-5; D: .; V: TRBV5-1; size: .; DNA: TGCGCCAGCAGCTTGCGTCAGGTGTTAGAGACCCAGTACTTC; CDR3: CASSLRQVLETQYF
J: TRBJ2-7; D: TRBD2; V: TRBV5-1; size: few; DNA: TGCGCCAGCAGCTTGGGGGCTAGCGGGAGGGCGAGTAGCGAGCAGTACTTC; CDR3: CASSLGASGRASSEQYF
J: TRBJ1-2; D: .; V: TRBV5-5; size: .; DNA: TGTGCCAGCAGCGCAAGGGGACTGGAGGGCTACACCTTC; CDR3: CASSARGLEGYTF
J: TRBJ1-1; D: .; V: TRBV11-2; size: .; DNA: TGTGCCAGCAGCTTAGGGGGTCTTGAAGCTTTCTTT; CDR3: CASSLGGLEAFF
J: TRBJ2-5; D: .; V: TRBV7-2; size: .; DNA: TGTGCCAGCAGCCGAAGGACTGGGCAAGAGACCCAGTACTTC; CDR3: CASSRRTGQETQYF
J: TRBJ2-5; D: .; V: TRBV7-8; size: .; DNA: TGTGCCAGCAGCTTTAGCCGCCCTTTAGGACTTCGGCAAGAGACCCAGTACTTC; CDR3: CASSFSRPLGLRQETQYF
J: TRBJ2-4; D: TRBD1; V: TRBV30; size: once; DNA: TGTGCCTACCTCTCGACGACAGGGGGCGGAACGCCAAACATTCAGTACTTC; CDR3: CAYLSTTGGGTPNIQYF
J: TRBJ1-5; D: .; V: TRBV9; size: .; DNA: TGTGCCAGCAGCGCCGGGGACGGCCGCAATCAGCCCCAGCATTTT; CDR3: CASSAGDGRNQPQHF
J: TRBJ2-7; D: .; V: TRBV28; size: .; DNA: TGTGCCAGCAGTTCCCGGGGCCATCCTCTCTCCTACGAGCAGTACTTC; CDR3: CASSSRGHPLSYEQYF
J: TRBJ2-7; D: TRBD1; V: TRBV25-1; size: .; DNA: TGTGCCAGCAGAGGGACAGGGGAGTCCTACGAGCAGTACTTC; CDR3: CASRGTGESYEQYF
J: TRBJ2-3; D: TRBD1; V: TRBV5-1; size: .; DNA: TGCGCCAGCAGCTTTCGACGGACAGGGGGGAACACAGATACGCAGTATTTT; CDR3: CASSFRRTGGNTDTQYF
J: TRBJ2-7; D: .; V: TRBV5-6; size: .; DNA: TGTGCCAGCAGCTCGTCCACTAGTTGGTTCCAAACCTACGAGCAGTACTTC; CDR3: CASSSSTSWFQTYEQYF
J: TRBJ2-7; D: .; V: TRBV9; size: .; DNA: TGTGCCAGCAGCGTTCAACCCGCCTCCTACGAGCAGTACTTC; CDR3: CASSVQPASYEQYF
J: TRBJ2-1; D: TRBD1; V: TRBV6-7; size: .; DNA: TGTGCCAGCAGTAGCCGGGACAGGGGTTTCAATGAGCAGTTCTTC; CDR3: CASSSRDRGFNEQFF
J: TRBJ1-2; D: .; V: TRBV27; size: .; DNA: TGTGCCAGCAGTAGCTCCCTCGGGGGGGTGAACTATGGCTACACCTTC; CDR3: CASSSSLGGVNYGYTF
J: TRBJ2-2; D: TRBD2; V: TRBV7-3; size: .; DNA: TGTGCCAGCAGCTTAATGTCGGACCCGGGACTAGTGAGCACCGGGGAGCTGTTTTTT; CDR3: CASSLMSDPGLVSTGELFF
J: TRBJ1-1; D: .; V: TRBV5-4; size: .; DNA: TGTGCCAGCAGCTTGGGACAGGAAAACACTGAAGCTTTCTTT; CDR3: CASSLGQENTEAFF
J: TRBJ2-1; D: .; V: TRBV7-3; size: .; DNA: TGTGCCAGCAGCTGGCGAGGGGACAATGAGCAGTTCTTC; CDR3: CASSWRGDNEQFF
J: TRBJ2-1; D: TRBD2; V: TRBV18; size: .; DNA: TGTGCCAGCTCGGGACTAGCGGGAGGTTACAATGAGCAGTTCTTC; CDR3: CASSGLAGGYNEQFF
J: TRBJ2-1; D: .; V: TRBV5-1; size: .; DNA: TGCGCCAGCAGCTTGGGGAGTGCTGGCGGCAATGAGCAGTTCTTC; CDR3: CASSLGSAGGNEQFF
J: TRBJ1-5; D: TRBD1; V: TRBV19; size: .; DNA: TGTGCCAGTAGTATACCCGGGACAGTCTATAGCAATCAGCCCCAGCATTTT; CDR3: CASSIPGTVYSNQPQHF
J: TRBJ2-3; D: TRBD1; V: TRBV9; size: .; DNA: TGTGCCAGCAGCGTGACAGGGGGGGGCACAGATACGCAGTATTTT; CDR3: CASSVTGGGTDTQYF
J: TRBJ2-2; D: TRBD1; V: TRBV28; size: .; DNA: TGTGCCAGCAGTCAAGGACAGGGGATCCTTGACACCGGGGAGCTGTTTTTT; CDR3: CASSQGQGILDTGELFF